This TCR beta chain stems from a study of T cell responses to AZD1222 COVID-19 vaccine. General study findings and limits: Dominant at 160-218 and 743-854, vaccine-associated CD4 TCRs also spanned spike. Spike-specific TCR breadth and depth grew following two AZD1222 doses.

Produced via immunoSEQ multiplex PCR; TCRdb's table is partial and in-frame only. The profile shows about 150,000 clones, 88% of them singletons. Regarding this clone: Its antigen is not identified.

The receptor comes from an adult who received the MenACWY meningococcal vaccine as a control. Sample: peripheral blood, taken 28 days after the second dose of the MenACWY control vaccine.

CDR3 in amino acids: CATSRLDRALEDTDTQYF. DNA for the CDR3: TGTGCCACCAGCAGACTCGACAGGGCCTTAGAGGACACAGATACGCAGTATTTT. This rearrangement joins TRBV15 to TRBJ2-3; 7 bases map to TRBD1. The CDR3 length is 18 residues. J was trimmed by 2 bases and V by 2 bases; bases with no gene match: 13. Germline values: CDR1 LNHNV, CDR2 YYDKDF (reference sequence).